The source of this T cell receptor (beta chain) is a study of OX40 agonist ivuxolimab in advanced cancers. For the study at large: A partial response was reached by three patients: one with hepatocellular carcinoma and two with cutaneous melanoma.

Produced via immunoSEQ multiplex PCR; TCRdb's table is partial and in-frame only. The sample shows 45,000 to 70,000 clones, around nine tenths of them seen only once. The V end was cut by 4 bases, the J end by 8 bases, with 15 bases between. The CDR3 loop spans 14 amino acids. Germline V lookup: CDR1 MNHNS, CDR2 SASEGT. Sequencing was performed on CD4+ or CD8+ T cells sorted from blood, taken in a trial of the OX40 agonist ivuxolimab. This sequence originates from an adult with an advanced solid tumor such as melanoma, head and neck, liver or kidney cancer. V gene TRBV6-1 combines with J gene TRBJ2-1, with D possibly being TRBD1 (6 bases). The CDR3 region is CASSARTGFDEQFF. As DNA, the CDR3 is TGTGCCAGCAGTGCCCGAACAGGGTTCGATGAGCAGTTCTTC.